The clone carrying this T cell receptor beta chain was seen more than once but under ten times. Each 10 ml fresh peripheral blood draw supplied the PBMCs. The data were obtained in a study of T cells in Graves' hyperthyroidism and ophthalmopathy. Researchers took RNA transcripts and amplified the TCR beta CDR3 regions from them. Initially, a first-round RT-PCR of the TCR CDR3 employed the HTBI primer set. One entry per CDR3 protein, called by TCRdb with MiXCR from the multiplex PCR reads. The sample contains about 760,000 distinct CDR3 sequences, around a third of which appear only once. The CDR3 totals 17 residues. V was cut by 2 bases and J by 8 bases, with 19 bases left in between. Germline-derived CDR1 and CDR2 are MNHEY and SVGAGI.

The clonotype was recovered from a woman in her 40s with Graves' hyperthyroidism. The chain couples TRBV6-5 to TRBJ1-6; no definite D call. Specimen: blood. The CDR3 region is CASSYRNGDWDYSPLHF. The CDR3, as DNA: TGTGCCAGCAGTTACCGGAACGGGGATTGGGATTATTCACCCCTCCACTTT.